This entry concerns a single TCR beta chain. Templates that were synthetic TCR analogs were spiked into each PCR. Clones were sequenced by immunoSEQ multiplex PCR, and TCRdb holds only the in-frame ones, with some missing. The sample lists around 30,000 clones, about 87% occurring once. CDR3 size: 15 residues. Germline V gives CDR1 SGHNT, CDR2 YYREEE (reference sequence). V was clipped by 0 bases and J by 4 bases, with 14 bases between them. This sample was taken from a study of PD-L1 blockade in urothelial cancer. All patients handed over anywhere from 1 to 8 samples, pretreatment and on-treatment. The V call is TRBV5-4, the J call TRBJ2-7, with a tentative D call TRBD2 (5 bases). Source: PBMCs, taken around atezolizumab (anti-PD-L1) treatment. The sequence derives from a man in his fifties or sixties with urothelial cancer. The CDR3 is CASSLAGMTEYEQYF. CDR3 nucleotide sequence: TGTGCCAGCAGCTTGGCCGGGATGACGGAATACGAGCAGTACTTC.